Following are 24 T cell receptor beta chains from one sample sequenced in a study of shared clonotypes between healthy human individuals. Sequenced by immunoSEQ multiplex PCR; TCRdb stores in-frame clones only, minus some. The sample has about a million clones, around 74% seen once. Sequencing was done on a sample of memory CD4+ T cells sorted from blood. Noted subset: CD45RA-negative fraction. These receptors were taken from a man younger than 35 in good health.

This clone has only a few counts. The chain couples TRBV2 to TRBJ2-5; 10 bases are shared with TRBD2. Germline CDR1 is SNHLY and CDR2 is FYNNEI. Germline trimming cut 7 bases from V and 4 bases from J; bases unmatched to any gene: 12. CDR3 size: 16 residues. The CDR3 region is CASKKAGGMAGETQYF. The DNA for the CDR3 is TGTGCCAGCAAGAAAGCGGGGGGGATGGCTGGAGAGACCCAGTACTTC.

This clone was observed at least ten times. This CDR3 reads CASSARQGMGYGYTF. The CDR3 bases are TGTGCCAGCAGCGCGAGACAGGGGATGGGTTATGGCTACACCTTC. The chain employs TRBV9 and TRBJ1-2, with 8 bases aligning to TRBD1. Germline trimming cut 3 bases from V and 5 bases from J; bases unmatched to any gene: 9. CDR3 length: 15 amino acids. Germline CDR1 reads SGDLS; CDR2 reads YYNGEE.

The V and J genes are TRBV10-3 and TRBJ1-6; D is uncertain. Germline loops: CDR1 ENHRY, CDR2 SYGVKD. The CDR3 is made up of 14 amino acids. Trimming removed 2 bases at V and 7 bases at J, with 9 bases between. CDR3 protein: CAISEVSRNSPLHF. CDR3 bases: TGTGCCATCAGTGAGGTCTCCCGCAATTCACCCCTCCACTTT.

The CDR3 nucleotides are TGTGCCAGCAGCATACTGATGACAGGGGGGGTAGGCGGCTACACCTTC. As protein: CASSILMTGGVGGYTF. The chain couples TRBV5-6 to TRBJ1-2; the match to TRBD1 covers 9 bases. CDR1 is SGHDT and CDR2 is YYEEEE in the germline V gene. Unmatched junction bases numbered 15, after V lost 4 bases and J lost 8 bases. CDR3 length: 16 residues.

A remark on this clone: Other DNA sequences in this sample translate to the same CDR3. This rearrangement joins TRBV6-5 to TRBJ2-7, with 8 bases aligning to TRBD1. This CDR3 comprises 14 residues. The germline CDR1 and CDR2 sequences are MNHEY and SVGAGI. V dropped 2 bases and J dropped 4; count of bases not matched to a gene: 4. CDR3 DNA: TGTGCCAGCAGTTACGGGCAGGGGGCATACGAGCAGTACTTC. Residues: CASSYGQGAYEQYF.

The CDR3 DNA sequence: TGTGCCAGCAGTTACCCCCAGGGACACCGGACGAGGGGCTACACCTTC. Translated: CASSYPQGHRTRGYTF. The chain couples TRBV6-7 to TRBJ1-2; possible D gene TRBD1, 6 bases. TRBV6-7 is an ORF; its function is uncertain. V shed 2 bases and J shed 8 bases, with 21 bases lying between them. There are 16 residues in the CDR3.

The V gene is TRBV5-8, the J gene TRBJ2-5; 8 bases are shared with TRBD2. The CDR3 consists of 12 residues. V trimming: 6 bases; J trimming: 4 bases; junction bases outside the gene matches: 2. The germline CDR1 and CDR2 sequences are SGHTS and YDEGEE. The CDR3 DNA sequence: TGTGCCAGCATCCGGGGGGGAGAGACCCAGTACTTC. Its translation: CASIRGGETQYF.

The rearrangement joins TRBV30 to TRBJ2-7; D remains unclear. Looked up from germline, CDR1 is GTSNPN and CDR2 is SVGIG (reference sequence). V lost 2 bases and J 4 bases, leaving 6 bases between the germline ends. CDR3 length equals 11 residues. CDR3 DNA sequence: TGTGCCTGGAGTTTGAAGTACGAGCAGTACTTC. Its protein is CAWSLKYEQYF. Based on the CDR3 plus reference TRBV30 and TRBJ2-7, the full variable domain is SQTIHQWPATLVQPVGSPLSLECTVEGTSNPNLYWYRQAAGRGLQLLFYSVGIGQISSEVPQNLSASRPQDRQFILSSKKLLLSDSGFYLCAWSLKYEQYFGPGTRLTVT.

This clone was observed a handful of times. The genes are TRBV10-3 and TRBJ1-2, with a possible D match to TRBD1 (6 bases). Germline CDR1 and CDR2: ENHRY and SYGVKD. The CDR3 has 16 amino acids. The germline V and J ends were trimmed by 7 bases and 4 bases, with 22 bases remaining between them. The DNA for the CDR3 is TGTGCCATCACTAAAGAACCGGGACAACCTTTCTATGGCTACACCTTC. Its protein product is CAITKEPGQPFYGYTF.

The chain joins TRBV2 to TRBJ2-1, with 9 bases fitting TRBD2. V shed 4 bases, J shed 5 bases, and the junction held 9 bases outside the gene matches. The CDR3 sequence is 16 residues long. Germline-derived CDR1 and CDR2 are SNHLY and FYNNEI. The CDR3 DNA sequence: TGTGCCAGCAGTGTGTGGGCTAGCGGGATCAACAATGAGCAGTTCTTC. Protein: CASSVWASGINNEQFF.

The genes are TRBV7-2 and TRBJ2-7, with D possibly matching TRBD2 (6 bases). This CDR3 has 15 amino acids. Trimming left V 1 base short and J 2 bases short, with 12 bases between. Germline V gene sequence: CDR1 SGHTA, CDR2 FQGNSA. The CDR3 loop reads CASSLGSGAPYEQYF. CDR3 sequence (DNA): TGTGCCAGCAGCTTAGGGTCGGGAGCTCCCTACGAGCAGTACTTC.

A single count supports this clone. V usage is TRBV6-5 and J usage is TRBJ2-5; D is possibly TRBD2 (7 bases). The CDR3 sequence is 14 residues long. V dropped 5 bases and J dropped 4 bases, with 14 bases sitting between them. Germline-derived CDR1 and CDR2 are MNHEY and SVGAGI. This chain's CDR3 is CASSRRGGGETQYF. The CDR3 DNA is TGTGCCAGCAGTCGCAGGGGAGGGGGAGAGACCCAGTACTTC.

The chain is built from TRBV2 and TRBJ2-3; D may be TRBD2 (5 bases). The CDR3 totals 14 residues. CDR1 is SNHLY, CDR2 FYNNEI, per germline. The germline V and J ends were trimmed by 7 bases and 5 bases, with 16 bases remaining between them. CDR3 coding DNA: TGTGCCAGCACCGCGGGTAAAGGGCGAGATACGCAGTATTTT. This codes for CASTAGKGRDTQYF.

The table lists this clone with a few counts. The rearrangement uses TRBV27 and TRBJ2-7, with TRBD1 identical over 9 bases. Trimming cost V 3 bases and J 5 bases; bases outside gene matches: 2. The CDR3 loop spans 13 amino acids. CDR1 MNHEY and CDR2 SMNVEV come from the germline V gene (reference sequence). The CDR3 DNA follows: TGTGCCAGCAGTTTTACAGGGGGCGACGAGCAGTACTTC. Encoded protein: CASSFTGGDEQYF.

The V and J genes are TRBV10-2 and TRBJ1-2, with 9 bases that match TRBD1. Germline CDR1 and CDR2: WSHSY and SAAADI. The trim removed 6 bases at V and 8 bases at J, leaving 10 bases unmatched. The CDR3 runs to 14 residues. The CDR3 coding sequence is TGCGCCAGCAGCGCCTTGGACAGGGGCTTCGGCTACACCTTC. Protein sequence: CASSALDRGFGYTF.

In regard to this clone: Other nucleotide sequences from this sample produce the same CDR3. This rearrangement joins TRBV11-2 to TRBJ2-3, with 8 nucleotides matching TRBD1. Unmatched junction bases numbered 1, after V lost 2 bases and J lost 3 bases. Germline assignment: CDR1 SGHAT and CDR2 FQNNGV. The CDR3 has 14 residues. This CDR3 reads CASSLTGGTDTQYF. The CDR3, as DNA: TGTGCCAGCAGCTTAACAGGGGGAACAGATACGCAGTATTTT.

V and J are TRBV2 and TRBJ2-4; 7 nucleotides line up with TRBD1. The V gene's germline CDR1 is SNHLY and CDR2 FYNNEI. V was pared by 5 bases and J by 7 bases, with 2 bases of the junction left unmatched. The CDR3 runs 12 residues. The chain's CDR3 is CASSRDSNIQYF. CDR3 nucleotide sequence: TGTGCCAGCAGTCGGGACAGCAACATTCAGTACTTC. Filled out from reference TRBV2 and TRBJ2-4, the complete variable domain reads EPEVTQTPSHQVTQMGQEVILRCVPISNHLYFYWYRQILGQKVEFLVSFYNNEISEKSEIFDDQFSVERPDGSNFTLKIRSTKLEDSAMYFCASSRDSNIQYFGAGTRLSVL.

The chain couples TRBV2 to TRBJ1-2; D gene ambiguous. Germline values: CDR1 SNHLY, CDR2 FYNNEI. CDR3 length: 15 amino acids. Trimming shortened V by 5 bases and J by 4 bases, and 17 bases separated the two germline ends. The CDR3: CASSPGTNPTYGYTF. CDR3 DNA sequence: TGTGCCAGCAGTCCAGGCACTAACCCAACCTATGGCTACACCTTC.

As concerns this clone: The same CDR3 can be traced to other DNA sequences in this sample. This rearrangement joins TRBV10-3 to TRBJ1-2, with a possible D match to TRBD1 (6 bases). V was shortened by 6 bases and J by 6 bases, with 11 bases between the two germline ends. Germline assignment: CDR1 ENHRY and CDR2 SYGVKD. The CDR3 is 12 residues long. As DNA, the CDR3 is TGTGCCATCAGCGGACAGAAAGATGGCTACACCTTC. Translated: CAISGQKDGYTF.

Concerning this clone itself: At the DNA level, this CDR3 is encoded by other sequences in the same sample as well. CDR3 region: CASSLQGARTEAFF. The CDR3, as DNA: TGTGCCAGCAGCTTGCAGGGGGCCCGCACTGAAGCTTTCTTT. The chain joins TRBV7-2 to TRBJ1-1; the match to TRBD1 covers 8 bases. Trimming took 3 bases from V and 4 from J; bases not matched to a gene: 4. Germline V gene lookup returns CDR1 SGHTA and CDR2 FQGNSA. CDR3 length: 14 residues.

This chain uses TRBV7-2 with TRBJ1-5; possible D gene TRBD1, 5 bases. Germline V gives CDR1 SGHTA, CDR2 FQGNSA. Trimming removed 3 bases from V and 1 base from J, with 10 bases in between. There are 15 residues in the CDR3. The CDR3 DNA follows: TGTGCCAGCAGCTTGGTCAAGGGGAGCAATCAGCCCCAGCATTTT. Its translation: CASSLVKGSNQPQHF.

The DNA of the CDR3 is TGTGCCAGCAGCTTAGGCTTGTATCAGCCCCAGCATTTT. Amino acid sequence: CASSLGLYQPQHF. The rearrangement links TRBV7-2 to TRBJ1-5; D is unresolved. V was pared by 1 base and J by 5 bases, with 6 bases between. Germline V CDR1 and CDR2: SGHTA, FQGNSA. The CDR3 contains 13 residues. Full variable domain (missing parts from reference TRBV7-2 and TRBJ1-5): GAGVSQSPSNKVTEKGKDVELRCDPISGHTALYWYRQSLGQGLEFLIYFQGNSAPDKSGLPSDRFSAERTGGSVSTLTIQRTQQEDSAVYLCASSLGLYQPQHFGDGTRLSIL.

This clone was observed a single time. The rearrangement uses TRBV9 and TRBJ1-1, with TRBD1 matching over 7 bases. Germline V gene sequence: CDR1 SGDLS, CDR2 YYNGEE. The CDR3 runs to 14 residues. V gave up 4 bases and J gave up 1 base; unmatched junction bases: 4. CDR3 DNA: TGTGCCAGCAGCTCGGACAGGTCGAACACTGAAGCTTTCTTT. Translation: CASSSDRSNTEAFF.

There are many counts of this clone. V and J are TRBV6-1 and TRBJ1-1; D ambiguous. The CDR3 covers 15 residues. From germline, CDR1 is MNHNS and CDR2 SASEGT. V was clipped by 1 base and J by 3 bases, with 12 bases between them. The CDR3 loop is CASSEVWTGDTEAFF. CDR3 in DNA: TGTGCCAGCAGTGAAGTCTGGACCGGGGACACTGAAGCTTTCTTT.